These 21 T cell receptor beta chains came from one sample sequenced in a study of T cell repertoires in cytomegalovirus infection. No antigen is known for these receptors. TCRdb recomputed calls from the reads with MiXCR, one row per CDR3 protein. This sample yields 86,000 or so distinct CDR3 sequences, of which more than 20% are seen a single time; roughly 50% belongs to the top ten. This specimen consisted of CD8+ T cells from cultured PBMCs, obtained from culture after CMV antigen stimulation. Receptors originate from a human donor in good health (CMV status not recorded). Some clones in this sample may be carry-over from other donors' samples.

The chain has TRBV4-3 and TRBJ2-7; TRBD1 matches 9 bases. This CDR3 spans 15 amino acids. CDR1 is LGHNA, CDR2 YSLEER, per germline. After removal of 4 bases from V and 2 bases from J, the junction contained 6 bases not matched to a gene. The CDR3 spells CASSLDNRGPYEQYF. The CDR3 DNA reads TGCGCCAGCAGCCTAGACAACAGGGGGCCCTACGAGCAGTACTTC.

J is TRBJ2-3 and V is TRBV5-1, with TRBD2 identical over 12 bases. From germline, CDR1 is SGHRS and CDR2 YFSETQ. Unmatched junction bases numbered 4, after V lost 5 bases and J lost 0 bases. There are 16 residues in the CDR3. DNA of the CDR3: TGCGCCAGCAGGGCAGGACTAGCGGGAAGCACAGATACGCAGTATTTT. Its protein is CASRAGLAGSTDTQYF. Using reference TRBV5-1 and TRBJ2-3 for the parts outside the CDR3, the full variable domain is KAGVTQTPRYLIKTRGQQVTLSCSPISGHRSVSWYQQTPGQGLQFLFEYFSETQRNKGNFPGRFSGRQFSNSRSEMNVSTLELGDSALYLCASRAGLAGSTDTQYFGPGTRLTVL.

This clonotype was seen a handful of times. The chain couples TRBV11-2 to TRBJ2-5, with D tentatively TRBD2 (5 bases). The CDR3 runs 10 residues. CDR1 and CDR2 from the germline V gene are SGHAT and FQNNGV. Trimming shortened V by 8 bases and J by 9 bases, and 10 bases separated the two germline ends. In nucleotides, the CDR3 is TGTGCCAGCGGCCCGGGGTCCCAGTACTTC. This translates into CASGPGSQYF.

At least ten counts were recorded for this clonotype. This chain connects TRBV4-1 to TRBJ1-6, with D unresolved. Trimming took off 0 bases at V and 12 bases at J, with 12 bases between the two ends. The CDR3 contains 14 residues. The V gene's germline CDR1 is MGHRA and CDR2 YSYEKL. The CDR3 DNA reads TGCGCCAGCAGCCAAGAAGGCCCAGTCTTACCCCTCCACTTT. This gives the protein CASSQEGPVLPLHF.

The chain is built from TRBV7-3 and TRBJ2-5; D remains ambiguous. This CDR3 comprises 13 residues. With 3 bases removed from V and 1 base from J, the gap between germline ends came to 6 bases. Germline V CDR1 and CDR2: SGHTA, FQGTGA. The CDR3 sequence: CASSFYPQETQYF. The CDR3 nucleotides read TGTGCCAGCAGCTTCTACCCCCAAGAGACCCAGTACTTC.

This clonotype was seen at least ten times. The genes are TRBV7-2 and TRBJ1-5, with 7 bases identical to TRBD1. The CDR3 is 12 residues long. Germline CDR1 reads SGHTA; CDR2 reads FQGNSA. V lost 1 base, J lost 13 bases, and 4 bases stayed unmatched. The CDR3 protein is CASSLVTGIQHF. The CDR3 DNA sequence: TGTGCCAGCAGCTTAGTGACAGGGATTCAGCATTTT. Filled out from reference TRBV7-2 and TRBJ1-5, the complete variable domain reads GAGVSQSPSNKVTEKGKDVELRCDPISGHTALYWYRQSLGQGLEFLIYFQGNSAPDKSGLPSDRFSAERTGGSVSTLTIQRTQQEDSAVYLCASSLVTGIQHFGDGTRLSIL.

Many counts were recorded for this clonotype. The genes are TRBV12-3 or TRBV12-4 and TRBJ1-1, with D possibly TRBD1 on 5 matching bases. This CDR3 is 15 amino acids long. V gave up 3 bases and J gave up 5 bases, with 16 bases separating them. For the CDR3, the DNA is TGTGCCAGCAGTTTTCTGGGGGGTAGTGGAACTGAAGCTTTCTTT. Protein sequence: CASSFLGGSGTEAFF.

The rearrangement joins TRBV9 to TRBJ1-4; D is unclear. The germline V gene encodes CDR1 SGDLS and CDR2 YYNGEE. The CDR3 totals 15 residues. V was clipped by 3 bases and J by 3 bases, with 12 bases between them. CDR3 protein: CASSASGWPNEKLFF. In nucleotides, the CDR3 is TGTGCCAGCAGCGCTAGCGGGTGGCCTAATGAAAAACTGTTTTTT. Looking up the rest from reference TRBV9 and TRBJ1-4 gives the full variable domain: DSGVTQTPKHLITATGQRVTLRCSPRSGDLSVYWYQQSLDQGLQFLIQYYNGEERAKGNILERFSAQQFPDLHSELNLSSLELGDSALYFCASSASGWPNEKLFFGSGTQLSVL.

This clonotype was detected ten times or more. The chain combines TRBV7-8 with TRBJ2-7; D is perhaps TRBD2 (5 bases). Germline CDR1 and CDR2: SGHVS and FQNEAQ. Trimming left V 3 bases short and J 2 bases short, with 11 bases between. The length of the CDR3 is 14 residues. The CDR3 reads CASSFSVGTYEQYF. CDR3 DNA sequence: TGTGCCAGCAGCTTTTCGGTCGGGACCTACGAGCAGTACTTC.

V usage is TRBV19 and J usage is TRBJ2-4; no firm D call. CDR1 LNHDA and CDR2 SQIVND come from the germline V gene (reference sequence). The CDR3 extends over 15 amino acids. V lost 1 base and J 3 bases, leaving 10 bases between the germline ends. CDR3 residues: CASSIGRENKNIQYF. CDR3 bases: TGTGCCAGTAGTATAGGTAGAGAAAACAAAAACATTCAGTACTTC.

The chain is built from TRBV5-4 and TRBJ1-1; D remains unclear. V lost 5 bases and J lost 1, with 9 bases in between. CDR3 size: 13 residues. Germline values: CDR1 SGHNT, CDR2 YYREEE (reference sequence). The CDR3 protein is CASRHGENTEAFF. The CDR3, as DNA: TGTGCCAGCAGACACGGTGAGAACACTGAAGCTTTCTTT. The full variable domain, with the rest looked up from reference TRBV5-4 and TRBJ1-1, is ETGVTQSPTHLIKTRGQQVTLRCSSQSGHNTVSWYQQALGQGPQFIFQYYREEENGRGNFPPRFSGLQFPNYSSELNVNALELDDSALYLCASRHGENTEAFFGQGTRLTVV.

This clonotype was observed a few times. The chain couples TRBV20-1 to TRBJ2-3; D uncertain. V dropped 0 bases and J dropped 1 base, with 8 bases sitting between them. The germline gives CDR1 DFQATT, CDR2 SNEGSKA (reference sequence). The CDR3 has 14 residues. The CDR3 here is CSAREGWGTDTQYF. Written as DNA, the CDR3 is TGCAGTGCTAGAGAGGGGTGGGGCACAGATACGCAGTATTTT.

V gene TRBV6-2 or TRBV6-3 combines with J gene TRBJ2-3, with 14 bases identical to TRBD2. The germline V gene encodes CDR1 MNHEY and CDR2 SVGEGT. V lost 2 bases and J lost 2; bases outside the gene matches: 9. The CDR3 length is 19 residues. This CDR3 reads CASSYPVPGLAGDTDTQYF. The CDR3 nucleotides are TGTGCCAGCAGTTACCCAGTCCCGGGACTAGCGGGAGACACAGATACGCAGTATTTT.

Ten or more counts support this clonotype. The chain employs TRBV7-2 and TRBJ1-4; D gene uncertain. This CDR3 contains 13 residues. CDR1 and CDR2 from the germline V gene are SGHTA and FQGNSA. The ends were cut back, 2 bases at V and 7 bases at J, with 8 bases in the middle. The CDR3 sequence is CASSLRKGEKLFF. The CDR3 bases are TGTGCCAGCAGCTTAAGGAAGGGTGAAAAACTGTTTTTT.

The V call is TRBV18, the J call TRBJ2-1; D is perhaps TRBD2 (6 bases). Trimming removed 1 base at V and 5 bases at J, with 12 bases between. CDR3 length: 15 amino acids. Germline loops: CDR1 KGHSH, CDR2 LQKENI. The CDR3 is CASSPLPGANNEQFF. CDR3 DNA: TGTGCCAGCTCACCACTTCCGGGAGCTAACAATGAGCAGTTCTTC.

This clonotype was counted a few times. This chain joins TRBV11-2 and TRBJ2-7, with 9 bases identical to TRBD1. Germline trimming cut 5 bases from V and 5 bases from J; bases unmatched to any gene: 10. The CDR3 consists of 15 residues. Germline CDR1 is SGHAT and CDR2 is FQNNGV. The CDR3 spells CASSPGQGRSNEQYF. The DNA for the CDR3 is TGTGCCAGCAGCCCAGGACAGGGGAGGTCTAACGAGCAGTACTTC.

The genes are TRBV7-3 and TRBJ2-5; TRBD2 matches at 10 bases. With 1 base clipped from V and 5 bases from J, the junction kept 19 bases outside the gene matches. The length of the CDR3 is 20 residues. Germline V gives CDR1 SGHTA, CDR2 FQGTGA. The CDR3 DNA follows: TGTGCCAGCAGCTTAAGCGGCCCTTGTTATGGGACTAGCGAGACTGAGACCCAGTACTTC. Protein product: CASSLSGPCYGTSETETQYF.

The chain recombines TRBV27 with TRBJ2-3; 9 nucleotides match TRBD2. The CDR3 sequence is 14 residues long. The junction had 1 base not matched to a gene; V was cut back by 5 bases and J by 1 base. In germline, CDR1 is MNHEY, CDR2 SMNVEV (reference sequence). For the CDR3, the DNA is TGTGCCAGCAGTCGGACTAGCGGCACAGATACGCAGTATTTT. Translating it yields CASSRTSGTDTQYF.

The chain uses TRBV20-1 and TRBJ2-5; D might be TRBD2 (6 bases). V was cut by 6 bases and J by 4 bases, with 15 bases left in between. The CDR3 runs 13 residues. From germline, CDR1 is DFQATT and CDR2 SNEGSKA (reference sequence). CDR3 sequence (DNA): TGCAGTGCCAGGGCACTAGCTAGAGAGACCCAGTACTTC. Amino acids: CSARALARETQYF.

In this sample, this clonotype turned up once. The chain combines TRBV5-4 with TRBJ1-5; D is undetermined. V lost 1 base, J lost 4 bases, and 6 bases lay in between. The CDR3 is made up of 13 amino acids. Germline-derived CDR1 and CDR2 are SGHNT and YYREEE (reference sequence). The CDR3 DNA sequence: TGTGCCAGCAGCTTGTTCGGGAATCAGCCCCAGCATTTT. Translating gives CASSLFGNQPQHF. Looking up the rest from reference TRBV5-4 and TRBJ1-5 gives the full variable domain: ETGVTQSPTHLIKTRGQQVTLRCSSQSGHNTVSWYQQALGQGPQFIFQYYREEENGRGNFPPRFSGLQFPNYSSELNVNALELDDSALYLCASSLFGNQPQHFGDGTRLSIL.

This chain joins TRBV12-3 or TRBV12-4 and TRBJ2-7; D gene ambiguous. The V gene lost 3 bases and the J gene lost 0 bases, with 12 bases spanning the gap. CDR3 length equals 15 residues. CDR3 DNA: TGTGCCAGCAGTTTGGACCCAAGGAGCTCCTACGAGCAGTACTTC. Translated, it gives CASSLDPRSSYEQYF.